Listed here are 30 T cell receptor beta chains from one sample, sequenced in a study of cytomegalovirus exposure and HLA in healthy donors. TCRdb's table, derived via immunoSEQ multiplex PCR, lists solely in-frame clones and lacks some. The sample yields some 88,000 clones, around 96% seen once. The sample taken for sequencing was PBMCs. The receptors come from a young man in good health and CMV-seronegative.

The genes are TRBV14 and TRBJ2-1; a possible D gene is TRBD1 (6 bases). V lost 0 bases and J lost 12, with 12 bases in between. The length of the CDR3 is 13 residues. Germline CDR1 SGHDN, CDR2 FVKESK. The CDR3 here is CASSQDLRGGQFF. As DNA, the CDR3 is TGTGCCAGCAGCCAAGATCTGCGAGGGGGGCAGTTCTTC.

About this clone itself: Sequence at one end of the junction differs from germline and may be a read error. The CDR3 reads CASSSLAVSNNEQFF. CDR3 bases: TGTGCCAGCAGCTCACTAGCGGTCTCCAACAATGAGCAGTTCTTC. The V call is TRBV7-9, the J call TRBJ2-1; TRBD2 matches 8 bases. The CDR3 has 15 residues. Germline loops: CDR1 SEHNR, CDR2 FQNEAQ (reference sequence).

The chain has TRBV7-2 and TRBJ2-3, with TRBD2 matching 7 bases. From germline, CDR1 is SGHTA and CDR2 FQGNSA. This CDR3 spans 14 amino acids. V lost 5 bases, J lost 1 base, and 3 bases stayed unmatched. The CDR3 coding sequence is TGTGCCAGCAGCATTACTAGCGGCACAGATACGCAGTATTTT. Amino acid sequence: CASSITSGTDTQYF. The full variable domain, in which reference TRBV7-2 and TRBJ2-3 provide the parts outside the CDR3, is GAGVSQSPSNKVTEKGKDVELRCDPISGHTALYWYRQSLGQGLEFLIYFQGNSAPDKSGLPSDRFSAERTGGSVSTLTIQRTQQEDSAVYLCASSITSGTDTQYFGPGTRLTVL.

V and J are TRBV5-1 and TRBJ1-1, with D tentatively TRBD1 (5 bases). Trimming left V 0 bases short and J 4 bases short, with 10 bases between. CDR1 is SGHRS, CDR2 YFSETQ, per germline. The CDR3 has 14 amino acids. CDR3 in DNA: TGCGCCAGCAGCTTGGACAGGCCGGGCACTGAAGCTTTCTTT. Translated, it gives CASSLDRPGTEAFF.

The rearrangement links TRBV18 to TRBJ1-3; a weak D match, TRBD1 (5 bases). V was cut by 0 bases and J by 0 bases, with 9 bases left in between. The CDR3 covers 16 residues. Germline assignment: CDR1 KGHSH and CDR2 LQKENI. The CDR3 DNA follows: TGTGCCAGCTCACCACCGATCAGGGACTCTGGAAACACCATATATTTT. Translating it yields CASSPPIRDSGNTIYF.

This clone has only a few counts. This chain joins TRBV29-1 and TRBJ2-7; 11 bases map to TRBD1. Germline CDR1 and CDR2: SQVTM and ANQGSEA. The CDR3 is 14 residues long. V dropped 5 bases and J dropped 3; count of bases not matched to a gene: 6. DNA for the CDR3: TGCAGCGTTAGAGGGACAGGGGGTGACTACGAGCAGTACGTC. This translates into CSVRGTGGDYEQYV.

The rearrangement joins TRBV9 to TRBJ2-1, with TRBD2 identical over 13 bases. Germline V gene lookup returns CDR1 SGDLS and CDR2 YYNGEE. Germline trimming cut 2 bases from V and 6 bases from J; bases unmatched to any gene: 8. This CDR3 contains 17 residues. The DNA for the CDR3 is TGTGCCAGCAGCGTCTCGCTGGGACTAGCGGGGCCCAATGAGCAGTTCTTC. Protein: CASSVSLGLAGPNEQFF.

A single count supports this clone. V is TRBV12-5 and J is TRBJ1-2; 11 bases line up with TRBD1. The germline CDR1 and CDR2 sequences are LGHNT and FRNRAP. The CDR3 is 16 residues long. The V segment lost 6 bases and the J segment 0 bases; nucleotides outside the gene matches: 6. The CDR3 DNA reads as TGTGCTAGTGGGTATGGGGACAGGGGGGCTAACTATGGCTACACCTTC. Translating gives CASGYGDRGANYGYTF.

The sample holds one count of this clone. CDR3 DNA: TGTGCCAGTAGTGACCGCTACTATAGCAATCAGCCCCAGCATTTT. Residues: CASSDRYYSNQPQHF. V and J are TRBV19 and TRBJ1-5, with D uncertain. The CDR3 runs to 15 residues. Germline loops: CDR1 LNHDA, CDR2 SQIVND (reference sequence). V lost 5 bases to trimming and J lost 0 bases, with 11 bases between them.

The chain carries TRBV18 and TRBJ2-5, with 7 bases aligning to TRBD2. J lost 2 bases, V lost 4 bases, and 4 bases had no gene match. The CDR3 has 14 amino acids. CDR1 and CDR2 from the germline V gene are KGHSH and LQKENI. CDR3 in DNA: TGTGCCAGCTCACTAGGACTAGAACAAGAGACCCAGTACTTC. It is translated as CASSLGLEQETQYF.

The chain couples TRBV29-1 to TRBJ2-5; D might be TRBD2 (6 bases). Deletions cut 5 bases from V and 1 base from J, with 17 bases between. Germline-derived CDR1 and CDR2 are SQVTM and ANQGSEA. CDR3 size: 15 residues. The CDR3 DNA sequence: TGCAGCGTTCCGGGACTTCGTGAAGGCCAAGAGACCCAGTACTTC. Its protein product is CSVPGLREGQETQYF.

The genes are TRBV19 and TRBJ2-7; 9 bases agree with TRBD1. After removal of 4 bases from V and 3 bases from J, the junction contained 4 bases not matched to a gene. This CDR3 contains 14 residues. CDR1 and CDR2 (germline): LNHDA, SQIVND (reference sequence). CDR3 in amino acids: CASSKGTGSYEQYF. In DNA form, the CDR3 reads TGTGCCAGTAGTAAAGGGACAGGGAGCTACGAGCAGTACTTC.

The DNA of the CDR3 is TGTGCCAGCTCACGACAAGATACGCAGTATTTT. This translates into CASSRQDTQYF. J is TRBJ2-3 and V is TRBV18; the D is unclear. In germline, CDR1 is KGHSH, CDR2 LQKENI. Trimming removed 4 bases from V and 5 bases from J, with 4 bases in between. The CDR3 covers 11 residues.

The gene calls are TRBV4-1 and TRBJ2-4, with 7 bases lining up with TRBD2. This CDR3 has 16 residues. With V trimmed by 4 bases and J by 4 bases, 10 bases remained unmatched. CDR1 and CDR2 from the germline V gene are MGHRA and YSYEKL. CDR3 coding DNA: TGCGCCAGCAGCCCCATCGTCGGGGGAGGGAAAAACATTCAGTACTTC. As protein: CASSPIVGGGKNIQYF.

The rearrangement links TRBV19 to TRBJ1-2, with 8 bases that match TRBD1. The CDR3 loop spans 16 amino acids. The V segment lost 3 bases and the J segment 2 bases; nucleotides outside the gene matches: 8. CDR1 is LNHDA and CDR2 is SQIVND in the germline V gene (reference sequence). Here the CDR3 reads CASSIPRGQGNYGYTF. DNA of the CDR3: TGTGCCAGTAGTATCCCGCGCGGACAGGGAAACTATGGCTACACCTTC.

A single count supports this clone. CDR3 nucleotide sequence: TGTGCCAGCAGCTTAGCAGGGAGCAGGGGCTACACCTTC. It encodes CASSLAGSRGYTF. The J gene is TRBJ1-2, the V gene TRBV7-2, with D hard to call. The V end was cut by 0 bases, the J end by 8 bases, with 10 bases between. From germline, CDR1 is SGHTA and CDR2 FQGNSA. The CDR3 sequence is 13 residues long.

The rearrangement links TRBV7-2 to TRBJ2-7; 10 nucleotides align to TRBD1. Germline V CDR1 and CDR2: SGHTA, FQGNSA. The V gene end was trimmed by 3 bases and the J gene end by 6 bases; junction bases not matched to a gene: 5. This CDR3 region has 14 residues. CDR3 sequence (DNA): TGTGCCAGCAGCTTCGGGACAGGGGAGGTCGAGCAGTACTTC. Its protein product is CASSFGTGEVEQYF.

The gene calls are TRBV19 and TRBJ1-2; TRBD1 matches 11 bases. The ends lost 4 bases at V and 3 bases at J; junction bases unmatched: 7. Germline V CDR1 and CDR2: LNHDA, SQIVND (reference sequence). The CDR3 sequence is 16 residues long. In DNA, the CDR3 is TGTGCCAGTAGTACACAGGGGACAGGGGGTGACTATGGCTACACCTTC. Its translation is CASSTQGTGGDYGYTF.

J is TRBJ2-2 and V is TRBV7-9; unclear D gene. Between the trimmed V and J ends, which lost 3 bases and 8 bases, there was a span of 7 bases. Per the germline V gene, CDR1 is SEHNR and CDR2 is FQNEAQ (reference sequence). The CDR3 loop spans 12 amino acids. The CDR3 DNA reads TGTGCCAGCAGCTTTAGCTCAGGGGAGCTGTTTTTT. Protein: CASSFSSGELFF.

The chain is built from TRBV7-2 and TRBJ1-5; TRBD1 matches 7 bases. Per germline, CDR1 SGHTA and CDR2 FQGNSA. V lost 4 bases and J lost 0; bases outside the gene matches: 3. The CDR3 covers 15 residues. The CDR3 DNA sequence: TGTGCCAGCAGCTCTGGACAGGCTAGCAATCAGCCCCAGCATTTT. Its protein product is CASSSGQASNQPQHF.

DNA of the CDR3: TGCGCCAGCAGCCACACTCAGGGGATAAACACTGAAGCTTTCTTT. Its protein is CASSHTQGINTEAFF. The chain couples TRBV5-1 to TRBJ1-1, with D maybe TRBD1 (6 bases). CDR1 is SGHRS and CDR2 is YFSETQ in the germline V gene. V lost 4 bases and J lost 2, with 15 bases in between. The length of the CDR3 is 15 residues.

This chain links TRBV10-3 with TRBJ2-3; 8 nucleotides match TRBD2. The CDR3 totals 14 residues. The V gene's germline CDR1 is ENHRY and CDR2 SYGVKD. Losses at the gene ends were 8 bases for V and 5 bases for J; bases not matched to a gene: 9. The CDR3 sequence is CAIQIGLAGDTQYF. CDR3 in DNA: TGTGCCATCCAAATCGGGCTAGCGGGAGATACGCAGTATTTT.

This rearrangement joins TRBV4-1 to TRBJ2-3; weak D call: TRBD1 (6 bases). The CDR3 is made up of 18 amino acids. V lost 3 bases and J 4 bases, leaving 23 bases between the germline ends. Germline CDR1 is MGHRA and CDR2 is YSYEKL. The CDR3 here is CASSQYAKQGWEPDTQYF. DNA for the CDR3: TGCGCCAGCAGCCAGTACGCTAAACAGGGATGGGAACCAGATACGCAGTATTTT.

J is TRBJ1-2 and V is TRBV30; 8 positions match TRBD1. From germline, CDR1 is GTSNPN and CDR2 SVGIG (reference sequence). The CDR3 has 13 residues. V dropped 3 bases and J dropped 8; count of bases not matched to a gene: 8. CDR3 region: CAWRFAGGAGYTF. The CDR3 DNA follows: TGTGCCTGGAGATTCGCAGGGGGCGCCGGCTACACCTTC.

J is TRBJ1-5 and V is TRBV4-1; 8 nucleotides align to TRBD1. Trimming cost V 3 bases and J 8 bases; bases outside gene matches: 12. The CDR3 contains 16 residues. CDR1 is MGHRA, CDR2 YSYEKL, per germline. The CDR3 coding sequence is TGCGCCAGCAGCCACCCAACCCCCAGGGGGCGGAAGCCCCAGCATTTT. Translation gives CASSHPTPRGRKPQHF.

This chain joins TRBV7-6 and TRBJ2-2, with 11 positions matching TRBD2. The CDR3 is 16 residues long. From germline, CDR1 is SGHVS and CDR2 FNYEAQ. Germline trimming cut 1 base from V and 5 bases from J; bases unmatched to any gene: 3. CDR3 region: CASSLGLAGKTGELFF. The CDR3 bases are TGTGCCAGCAGCTTAGGACTAGCGGGAAAGACCGGGGAGCTGTTTTTT.

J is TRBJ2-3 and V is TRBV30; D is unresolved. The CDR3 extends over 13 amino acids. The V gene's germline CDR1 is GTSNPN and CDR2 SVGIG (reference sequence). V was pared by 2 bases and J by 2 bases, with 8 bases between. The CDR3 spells CAWSWALTDTQYF. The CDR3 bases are TGTGCCTGGAGTTGGGCTCTCACAGATACGCAGTATTTT.

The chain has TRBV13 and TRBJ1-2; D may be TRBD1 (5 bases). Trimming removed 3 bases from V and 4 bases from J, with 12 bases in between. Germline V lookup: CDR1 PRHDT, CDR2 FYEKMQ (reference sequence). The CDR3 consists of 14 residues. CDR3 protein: CASSFGGRGYGYTF. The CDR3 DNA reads TGTGCCAGCAGCTTTGGGGGGAGAGGCTATGGCTACACCTTC.

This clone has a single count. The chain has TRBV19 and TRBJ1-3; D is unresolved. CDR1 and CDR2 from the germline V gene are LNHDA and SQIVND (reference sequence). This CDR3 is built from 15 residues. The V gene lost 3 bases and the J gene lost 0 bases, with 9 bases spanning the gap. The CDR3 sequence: CASSMYGSSGNTIYF. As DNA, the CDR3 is TGTGCCAGTAGTATGTATGGGAGCTCTGGAAACACCATATATTTT.

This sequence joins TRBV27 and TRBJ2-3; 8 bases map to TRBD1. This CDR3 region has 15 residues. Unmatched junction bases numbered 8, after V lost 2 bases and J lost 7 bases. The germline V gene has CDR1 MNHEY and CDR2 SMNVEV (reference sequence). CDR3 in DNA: TGTGCCAGCAGTTTAGGGGGACAGGCCGGATATACGCAGTATTTT. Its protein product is CASSLGGQAGYTQYF.